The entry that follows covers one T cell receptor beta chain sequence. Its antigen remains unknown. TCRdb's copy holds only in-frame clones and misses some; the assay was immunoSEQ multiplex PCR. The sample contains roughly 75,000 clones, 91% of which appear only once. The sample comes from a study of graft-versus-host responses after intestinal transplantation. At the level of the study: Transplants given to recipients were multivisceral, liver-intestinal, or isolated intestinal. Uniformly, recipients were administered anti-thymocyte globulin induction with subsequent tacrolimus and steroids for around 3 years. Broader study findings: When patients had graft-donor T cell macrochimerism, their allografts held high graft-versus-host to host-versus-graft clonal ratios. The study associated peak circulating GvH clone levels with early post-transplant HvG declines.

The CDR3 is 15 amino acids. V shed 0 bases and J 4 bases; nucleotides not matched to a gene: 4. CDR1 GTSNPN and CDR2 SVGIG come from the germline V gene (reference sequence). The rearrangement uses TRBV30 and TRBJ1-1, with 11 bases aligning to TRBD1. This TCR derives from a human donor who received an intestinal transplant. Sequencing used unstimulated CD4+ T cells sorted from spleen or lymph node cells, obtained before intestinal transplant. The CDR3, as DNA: TGTGCCTGGAGTGTGGGGACAGGGGGAGGCACTGAAGCTTTCTTT. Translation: CAWSVGTGGGTEAFF.